The 19 T cell receptor beta chains given below trace back to one sample, sequenced in a study of T cells in Graves' hyperthyroidism and ophthalmopathy. RNA transcripts were the template for amplifying TCR beta CDR3 regions. TCR CDR3 underwent first-round RT-PCR with the HTBI primer set. TCRdb re-called the multiplex PCR reads with MiXCR, one entry per CDR3 protein. The data show about 570,000 distinct CDR3 sequences, with 14% seen just once and 14% held by the top ten. Sequenced material: blood. The receptors here all came from a woman aged 40 to 50 with Graves' hyperthyroidism.

The chain links TRBV7-2 to TRBJ1-2, with D perhaps TRBD1 (6 bases). The germline CDR1 and CDR2 sequences are SGHTA and FQGNSA. The germline V and J ends were trimmed by 1 base and 4 bases, with 10 bases remaining between them. The CDR3 consists of 14 residues. For the CDR3, the DNA is TGTGCCAGCAGCTTAGGACAGGCCTTCTATGGCTACACCTTC. Encoded protein: CASSLGQAFYGYTF.

J is TRBJ2-1 and V is TRBV5-6, with 7 bases fitting TRBD1. This CDR3 is built from 14 residues. Germline V gives CDR1 SGHDT, CDR2 YYEEEE. V shed 4 bases and J 8 bases; nucleotides not matched to a gene: 9. The CDR3 here is CASSPGTASDEQFF. The CDR3, as DNA: TGTGCCAGCAGCCCCGGGACAGCCTCGGATGAGCAGTTCTTC.

The sample holds many counts of this clonotype. The junction and the germline gene differ at one end; a read error may be behind it. The chain combines TRBV5-1 with TRBJ2-2; TRBD1 aligns across 9 bases. Germline-derived CDR1 and CDR2 are SGHRS and YFSETQ. This CDR3 comprises 15 residues. This CDR3 reads CASSPGQGWTGELFF. Written as DNA, the CDR3 is TGTGCCAGCAGTCCGGGACAGGGATGGACCGGGGAGCTGTTTTTT.

The J gene is TRBJ2-5, the V gene TRBV7-9; no clear D gene. The CDR3 contains 13 residues. V lost 5 bases and J lost 3, with 10 bases in between. Germline CDR1 is SEHNR and CDR2 is FQNEAQ (reference sequence). This CDR3 reads CASSARNEETQYF. The CDR3 DNA reads as TGTGCCAGCAGCGCCCGGAACGAAGAGACCCAGTACTTC. The whole variable domain, filled in from reference TRBV7-9 and TRBJ2-5, reads DTGVSQNPRHKITKRGQNVTFRCDPISEHNRLYWYRQTLGQGPEFLTYFQNEAQLEKSRLLSDRFSAERPKGSFSTLEIQRTEQGDSAMYLCASSARNEETQYFGPGTRLLVL.

This clonotype was seen only a few times. The chain carries TRBV20-1 and TRBJ2-1; D remains unclear. The length of the CDR3 is 11 residues. Germline values: CDR1 DFQATT, CDR2 SNEGSKA (reference sequence). V shed 5 bases and J shed 3 bases, with 5 bases lying between them. The CDR3 here is CSAPDYNEQFF. For the CDR3, the DNA is TGCAGTGCTCCAGACTACAATGAGCAGTTCTTC.

This clonotype was seen many times. The gene calls are TRBV5-1 and TRBJ2-1; TRBD2 agrees at 7 bases. CDR3 size: 16 residues. The germline CDR1 and CDR2 sequences are SGHRS and YFSETQ. With 4 bases clipped from V and 4 bases from J, the junction kept 11 bases outside the gene matches. CDR3 amino acids: CASSLDRTSLYNEQFF. The DNA for the CDR3 is TGCGCCAGCAGCCTAGATAGGACTAGTTTATACAATGAGCAGTTCTTC.

This clonotype was detected once. The chain carries TRBV4-1 and TRBJ1-5; D is undetermined. The length of the CDR3 is 17 residues. Between the trimmed V and J ends, which lost 0 bases and 4 bases, there was a span of 16 bases. Per the germline V gene, CDR1 is MGHRA and CDR2 is YSYEKL. The chain's CDR3 is CASSQEVSGSMNQPQHF. The DNA for the CDR3 is TGCGCCAGCAGCCAAGAAGTTTCAGGTAGTATGAATCAGCCCCAGCATTTT.

This clonotype came up a few times. A read error may produce the germline difference seen at one junction end. This rearrangement joins TRBV5-6 to TRBJ2-1; D gene ambiguous. This CDR3 comprises 11 residues. Germline assignment: CDR1 SGHDT and CDR2 YYEEEE. CDR3 in DNA: TGTGCCAGCAGCTTTCGAGGCGATCCCATCTTC. It is translated as CASSFRGDPIF.

The chain combines TRBV5-1 with TRBJ1-4, with 10 bases aligning to TRBD1. The CDR3 runs to 16 residues. Losses at the gene ends were 0 bases for V and 5 bases for J; bases not matched to a gene: 4. The germline CDR1 and CDR2 sequences are SGHRS and YFSETQ. CDR3 sequence (DNA): TGCGCCAGCAGCTTGGCCGTGGGACAGGGGAATGAAAAACTGTTTTTT. Translated: CASSLAVGQGNEKLFF.

Ten or more counts support this clonotype. The chain carries TRBV3-1 and TRBJ2-7; TRBD1 or TRBD2 may be the D gene (5 bases each). Trimming took off 0 bases at V and 3 bases at J, with 12 bases between the two ends. The CDR3 is made up of 15 amino acids. Germline assignment: CDR1 LGHDT and CDR2 YNNKEL (reference sequence). For the CDR3, the DNA is TGTGCCAGCAGCCAAGATCTCGGGACGTACTACGAGCAGTACTTC. It codes for CASSQDLGTYYEQYF.

This clonotype showed up many times. The chain has TRBV27 and TRBJ2-3; D unresolved. There are 12 residues in the CDR3. CDR1 MNHEY and CDR2 SMNVEV come from the germline V gene (reference sequence). V was pared by 10 bases and J by 0 bases, with 8 bases between. The CDR3 is CATYTSTDTQYF. CDR3 sequence (DNA): TGTGCCACCTACACTAGCACAGATACGCAGTATTTT.

This clonotype was counted a few times. The genes are TRBV15 and TRBJ2-2; D call uncertain. This CDR3 region has 14 residues. V lost 5 bases to trimming and J lost 4 bases, with 11 bases between them. In germline, CDR1 is LNHNV, CDR2 YYDKDF (reference sequence). CDR3 region: CATSPDRLTGELFF. In DNA, the CDR3 is TGTGCCACCAGCCCGGACCGGCTCACCGGGGAGCTGTTTTTT.

This clonotype was recorded at least ten times. The chain uses TRBV30 and TRBJ2-3; no clear D. This CDR3 contains 14 residues. Germline V gene data show CDR1 as GTSNPN and CDR2 as SVGIG (reference sequence). V lost 0 bases and J 2 bases, leaving 9 bases between the germline ends. This CDR3 reads CAWSVYRHTDTQYF. The CDR3 nucleotides read TGTGCCTGGAGTGTCTACAGACACACAGATACGCAGTATTTT.

This clonotype was observed a handful of times. The chain combines TRBV19 with TRBJ1-1; D is unclear. V was clipped by 1 base and J by 5 bases, with 11 bases between them. This CDR3 spans 14 amino acids. Germline V gene lookup returns CDR1 LNHDA and CDR2 SQIVND (reference sequence). In DNA, the CDR3 is TGTGCCAGTAGTATAGGTAAGGGAAGGACTGAAGCTTTCTTT. Translating gives CASSIGKGRTEAFF.

In its sample, this clonotype was seen many times. The chain couples TRBV4-1 to TRBJ2-7; no definite D call. V lost 1 base and J 0 bases, leaving 7 bases between the germline ends. This CDR3 contains 14 residues. Germline V gene lookup returns CDR1 MGHRA and CDR2 YSYEKL. This chain's CDR3 is CASSQGPNSYEQYF. In nucleotides, the CDR3 is TGCGCCAGCAGCCAAGGTCCCAACTCCTACGAGCAGTACTTC.

This clonotype was recorded at least ten times. V is TRBV11-3 and J is TRBJ2-7; TRBD2 might be the D (6 bases). The CDR3 sequence is 13 residues long. Trimming stripped 2 bases from V and 5 bases from J, with 10 bases between. CDR1 and CDR2 from the germline V gene are SGHNT and YENEEA. Written as DNA, the CDR3 is TGTGCCAGCAGCTTACGGGGGATGGACGAGCAGTACTTC. Protein sequence: CASSLRGMDEQYF.

This clonotype has a count of ten or more. The rearrangement uses TRBV6-1 and TRBJ2-2; 9 bases align to TRBD1. Trimming removed 9 bases from V and 1 base from J; junction bases left unmatched: 12. CDR3 length equals 17 residues. Germline-derived CDR1 and CDR2 are MNHNS and SASEGT. Written as DNA, the CDR3 is TGTGCCAGTGATTTAACAGGGGGCTACGGGAACACCGGGGAGCTGTTTTTT. Amino acids: CASDLTGGYGNTGELFF.

Many counts were recorded for this clonotype. The chain employs TRBV11-2 and TRBJ1-1; D is ambiguous. This CDR3 contains 15 residues. CDR1 is SGHAT and CDR2 is FQNNGV in the germline V gene. The V end lost 1 base, the J end lost 4 bases, and 13 bases lay between the germline ends. CDR3 loop: CASSLGRHPGTEAFF. The CDR3 DNA reads as TGTGCCAGCAGCTTAGGAAGACATCCTGGCACTGAAGCTTTCTTT.

V and J are TRBV12-3 or TRBV12-4 and TRBJ2-4; 14 bases are shared with TRBD2. The junction had 17 bases not matched to a gene; V was cut back by 6 bases and J by 1 base. CDR3 length: 21 amino acids. The CDR3: CASSLTLRLAGGPFAKNIQYF. Here the CDR3 DNA reads TGTGCCAGCAGCCTAACCCTGAGACTAGCGGGAGGGCCCTTTGCCAAAAACATTCAGTACTTC.